These T cell receptor beta chains were read from a single sample in a study of vaccination effects on CD4 cells after COVID-19. Using immunoSEQ multiplex PCR, the repertoire was profiled, and TCRdb retains in-frame clones only, with some absent. The sample carries around 23,000 clones, around 80% recorded once. The antigens these receptors bind are not known. Sequencing was performed on CD4+ T cells from PBMCs cultured with a peptide pool, taken before COVID-19 vaccination. These receptors originate from a human donor who had a prior SARS-CoV-2 infection. The CDR3 runs from the conserved cysteine through the conserved F or W.

v_gene	j_gene	CDR3aa
TRBV10-3	TRBJ2-5	CAISAWTGGGETQYF
TRBV15	TRBJ1-2	CATSRAGTLYGYTF
TRBV9	TRBJ2-5	CASSVSPTSEETQYF
TRBV5-1	TRBJ2-1	CASRVGTTSYNEQFF
TRBV12-3/TRBV12-4	TRBJ1-5	CASSFGYQPQHF
TRBV18	TRBJ2-7	CASSGAGRREQYF
TRBV10-3	TRBJ1-1	CAITKTENTEAFF
TRBV3-1/TRBV3-2	TRBJ2-3	CASSLSSGGGTDTQYF
TRBV7-3	TRBJ1-2	CASSSGTDYGYTF
TRBV6-5	TRBJ1-5	CASSWGSIQPQHF
TRBV7-2	TRBJ1-1	CASSDTGETEAFF
TRBV5-6	TRBJ1-2	CASTSQGQGAFGYTF
TRBV28	TRBJ2-1	CASSLALSGRGNEQFF
TRBV5-1	TRBJ1-2	CASSLERGQGYGYTF
TRBV2	TRBJ2-7	CASGSGLAASYEQYF
TRBV15	TRBJ2-7	CATSRDGTVSLLSEQYF
TRBV6-2/TRBV6-3	TRBJ2-6	CASSYYHGSGANVLTF
TRBV19	TRBJ1-1	CASSIADKSEAFF
TRBV7-2	TRBJ1-2	CASSLLAGATMNYGYTF
TRBV7-9	TRBJ1-4	CASSSGQEEREKLFF
TRBV7-2	TRBJ2-1	CASSLAGDRGFYNEQFF
TRBV3-1/TRBV3-2	TRBJ1-5	CASSHEYEDRGSIRNQPQHF
TRBV9	TRBJ2-2	CASSAGLNTGELFF
TRBV6-6	TRBJ2-1	CASRTSGRGSGEQFF
TRBV5-4	TRBJ2-1	CASSIWLAGGEQFF
TRBV4-3	TRBJ2-3	CASSQEWGGTDTQYF
TRBV14	TRBJ1-5	CASSQGDGPQHF
TRBV6-2/TRBV6-3	TRBJ1-2	CASSYLRVGGYTF
TRBV18	TRBJ2-3	CASSPPSLSSTDTQYF
TRBV7-8	TRBJ2-3	CASSLRVGGVTDTQYF
TRBV6-5	TRBJ2-7	CASSYSASGLYEQYF
TRBV2	TRBJ1-3	CASCRDPNPGNTIYF
TRBV7-2	TRBJ2-6	CASSLDRAGANVLTF
TRBV5-1	TRBJ1-1	CASSRGGGDTEAFF
TRBV5-1	TRBJ2-7	CASSNPSGGYEQYF
TRBV29-1	TRBJ2-2	CSVAKTPGPGELFF
TRBV7-9	TRBJ1-1	CASSSNTGGVTEAFF
TRBV7-3	TRBJ2-1	CASSFGIAGSSYNEQFF
TRBV6-4	TRBJ2-6	CASSDPKFLGALRGANVLTF
TRBV5-1	TRBJ2-3	CASSPGTGQDTQYF
TRBV5-4	TRBJ2-3	CASSYGGGGAADTQYF
TRBV27	TRBJ2-7	CASSLKQGTDEQYF
TRBV4-1	TRBJ1-4	CASSHFRQGGEKLFF